This T cell receptor (beta chain) is drawn from a study of radiotherapy plus CTLA-4 blockade in lung cancer (dated by TCRdb to 2016 to 2019). Study-level background: Among enrolled patients, about 19% had an objective response and about 30% reached disease control. Beyond this particular receptor, the publication reports: The strongest predictors of response, as reported, were early dynamic changes in blood T cell clones along with a rise in serum interferon-beta after radiation. After treatment with radiotherapy and ipilimumab, TCR clones that came from tumors expanded in the peripheral blood.

The study evaluated CTLA-4 blockade (ipilimumab) given together with focal radiation therapy in patients who had chemo-refractory metastatic non-small-cell lung cancer. In regard to this clone: The specificity of this receptor is unknown. Base qualities are not at hand, and no much larger clone is one base apart.

The receptor library was made with the immunoSEQ multiplex PCR assay. TCRdb mirrors the immuneACCESS table, restricted to in-frame sequences. Some clones are absent from its copies; in checked studies, under half trace to an unresolved V gene, and the reason for the others is unknown. The sample table lists just over 60,000 clones, approximately 80% of them with a count of one. Under 5% of the sample is taken by the ten largest. The germline V gene (reference sequence) provides CDR1 MNHNY and CDR2 SVGAGI. The CDR3 runs 15 residues from the cysteine to the phenylalanine. Only the CDR3 DNA stays, 45 bases, in frame from base 1. V is trimmed back by 6 bases and J by 2 bases, and the junction contains 7 bases that no gene match accounts for.

The source was peripheral blood, collected from a patient treated with radiotherapy plus ipilimumab. Here the chain combines TRBV6-6 and TRBJ2-4; 7 central bases correspond to TRBD1. The sequence was collected from a human donor with non-small cell lung cancer who had a complete response to radiotherapy plus ipilimumab. The DNA reads TGTGCCAGCAGCAGAAAGGGGGCGACCAAAAACATTCAGTACTTC. This is translated as CASSRKGATKNIQYF.